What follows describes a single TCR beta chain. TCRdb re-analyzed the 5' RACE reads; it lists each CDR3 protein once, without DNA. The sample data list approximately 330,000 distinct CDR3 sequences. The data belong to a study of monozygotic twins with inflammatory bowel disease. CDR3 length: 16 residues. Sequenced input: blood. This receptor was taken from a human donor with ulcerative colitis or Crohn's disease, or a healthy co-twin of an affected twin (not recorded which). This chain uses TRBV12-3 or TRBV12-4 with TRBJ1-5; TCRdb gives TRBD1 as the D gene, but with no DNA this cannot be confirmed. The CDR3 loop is CASSFGTGGGNQPQHF.